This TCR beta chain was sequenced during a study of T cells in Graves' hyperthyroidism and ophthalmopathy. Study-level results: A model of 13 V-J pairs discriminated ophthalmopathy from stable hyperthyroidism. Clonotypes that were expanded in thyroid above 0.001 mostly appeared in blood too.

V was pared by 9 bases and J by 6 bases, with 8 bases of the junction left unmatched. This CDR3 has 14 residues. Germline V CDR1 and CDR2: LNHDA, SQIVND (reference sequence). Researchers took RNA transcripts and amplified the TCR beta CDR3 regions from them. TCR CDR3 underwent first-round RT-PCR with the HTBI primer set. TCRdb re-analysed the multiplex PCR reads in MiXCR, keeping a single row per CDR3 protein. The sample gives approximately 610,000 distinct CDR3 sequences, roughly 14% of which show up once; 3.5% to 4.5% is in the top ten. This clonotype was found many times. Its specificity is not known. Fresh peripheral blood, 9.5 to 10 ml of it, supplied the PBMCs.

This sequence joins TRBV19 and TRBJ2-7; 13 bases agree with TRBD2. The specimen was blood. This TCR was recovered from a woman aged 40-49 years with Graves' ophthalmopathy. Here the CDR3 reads CASGLAGEAAEQYF. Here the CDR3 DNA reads TGTGCCAGCGGACTAGCGGGAGAAGCTGCCGAGCAGTACTTC.